These T cell receptor beta chains were read from a single sample in a study of T cell responses to AZD1222 COVID-19 vaccine. This table comes from immunoSEQ multiplex PCR, and its TCRdb copy is limited to in-frame clones, with some not included. The sample shows some 150,000 clones, approximately 87% of them seen only once. The specimen was peripheral blood, collected on day 0 of MenACWY control vaccination. The receptors originated from an adult in good health. Both conserved end residues are part of each CDR3. A D gene is named only where the DNA matches it firmly. Only part of the rows carry a size: once, few, many, or a class if the clone is expanded.

>NA|TRBV19|TRBJ1-5|NA
TGTGCCAGTAGGAAAGACAGGATGGATCAGCCCCAGCATTTT
CASRKDRMDQPQHF
>NA|TRBV9|TRBJ1-2|NA
TGTGCCAGCAGCGGGCGACGCGGCTACACCTTC
CASSGRRGYTF
>NA|TRBV30|TRBJ1-1|NA
TGTGCCTGGAGTCCCCCAGGGCCGGGGACTGAAGCTTTCTTT
CAWSPPGPGTEAFF
>NA|TRBV12-3/TRBV12-4|TRBJ2-3|NA
TGTGCCAGCAGTCTGAGGGGGAGCGATACGCAGTATTTT
CASSLRGSDTQYF
>NA|TRBV20-1|TRBJ2-1|NA
TGCAGTGCTAGTACCGGGCGGACAGTGAATGAGCAGTTCTTC
CSASTGRTVNEQFF
>NA|TRBV11-3|TRBJ2-1|NA
TGTGCCAGCAGCTTAGCGGTCGATGAGCAGTTCTTC
CASSLAVDEQFF
>NA|TRBV9|TRBJ1-1|NA
TGTGCCAGCACCAACGGGACTGAAGCTTTCTTT
CASTNGTEAFF
>TRBD2|TRBV5-1|TRBJ2-1|NA
TGCGCCAGCGGCCTCCAGGGAGGGAATGAGCAGTTCTTC
CASGLQGGNEQFF
>NA|TRBV10-3|TRBJ1-2|NA
TGTGCCATCACCCCAGGGAACCGGGGGGCTGGCTACACCTTC
CAITPGNRGAGYTF
>TRBD2|TRBV19|TRBJ2-1|once
TGTGCCAGTAGACTAGCGGGGATATACAATGAGCAGTTCTTC
CASRLAGIYNEQFF
>NA|TRBV30|TRBJ1-6|NA
TGTGCCTGGAGTGACTACAGGATTTTGAATTCACCCCTCCACTTT
CAWSDYRILNSPLHF
>NA|TRBV27|TRBJ2-7|once
TGTGCCAGCAGTCTTGGACTCGCCTACGAGCAGTACTTC
CASSLGLAYEQYF
>NA|TRBV9|TRBJ2-2|NA
TGTGCCAGCAGCGCGGGGGTCGGGGAGCTGTTTTTT
CASSAGVGELFF
>TRBD2|TRBV24-1|TRBJ2-5|NA
TGTGCCACCAGTGAAACCAGAGCGGGAGCCCAAGAGACCCAGTACTTC
CATSETRAGAQETQYF
>TRBD1|TRBV10-3|TRBJ2-7|NA
TGTGCCATCAGTGAGTCACAGGGGGCCAGCTCCTACGAGCAGTACTTC
CAISESQGASSYEQYF
>NA|TRBV30|TRBJ2-7|NA
TGTGCCTCAGGGCTTTCCTACGAGCAGTACTTC
CASGLSYEQYF
>TRBD2|TRBV7-8|TRBJ2-1|NA
TGTGCCGGTAGAGCGGGAGCTAGGGACAATGAGCAGTTCTTC
CAGRAGARDNEQFF
>TRBD1|TRBV5-8|TRBJ1-2|once
TGTGCCAGCAGCCCGGACAGGGGGCTGAACTATGGCTACACCTTC
CASSPDRGLNYGYTF
>TRBD1|TRBV6-5|TRBJ1-4|NA
TGTGCCAGCAGGCGCACAGGGGGTGACTATGAAAAACTGTTTTTT
CASRRTGGDYEKLFF
>TRBD1|TRBV5-1|TRBJ2-3|NA
TGCGCCAGCAGTCCCCTCCCCAGGGGGCCCCCAGATACGCAGTATTTT
CASSPLPRGPPDTQYF
>NA|TRBV18|TRBJ2-1|NA
TGTGCCAGCTCACCACCTGGGCCCAGGGATGAGCAGTTCTTC
CASSPPGPRDEQFF
>NA|TRBV5-5|TRBJ1-1|NA
TGTGCCAGCAGCTTGGATGGCAGGGGCAACACTGAAGCTTTCTTT
CASSLDGRGNTEAFF
>TRBD1|TRBV3-1/TRBV3-2|TRBJ1-4|NA
TGTGCCAGCAGCCAAGTTACAGGGGGTGAAAAACTGTTTTTT
CASSQVTGGEKLFF
>TRBD2|TRBV6-1|TRBJ2-2|NA
TGTGCCAGCAGTGAGTTAGCGGGGTCCGGGGAGCTGTTTTTT
CASSELAGSGELFF
>NA|TRBV7-2|TRBJ2-3|NA
TGTGCCAGCAGCTTAATGGTCGCGAGAGATACGCAGTATTTT
CASSLMVARDTQYF
>NA|TRBV20-1|TRBJ1-3|NA
TGCAGTGCTAGTGAGGGGTCTGGAAACACCATATATTTT
CSASEGSGNTIYF
>TRBD1|TRBV27|TRBJ1-3|NA
TGTGCCAGCAGTTTACATTCATCGCGGACAGGGAATGGAAACACCATATATTTT
CASSLHSSRTGNGNTIYF
>TRBD1|TRBV5-1|TRBJ1-2|NA
TGCGCCAGCAGCGGGGACAGCCTGGGGCGATATGGCTACACCTTC
CASSGDSLGRYGYTF
>NA|TRBV29-1|TRBJ2-3|NA
TGCAGCGTTGTTTTTTTCGGGGCTAGCACAGATACGCAGTATTTT
CSVVFFGASTDTQYF
>NA|TRBV12-3/TRBV12-4|TRBJ1-1|NA
TGTGCCAGCAGAAACAGAAGTCCCGTAGCTTTCTTT
CASRNRSPVAFF
>TRBD2|TRBV29-1|TRBJ2-3|NA
TGCAGCGTCGGGACTAGCAGGGATACGCAGTATTTT
CSVGTSRDTQYF
>NA|TRBV15|TRBJ1-2|NA
TGTGCCACCAGCAGAGACAACGACCTCGTCAGGGATGGTAACTATGGCTACACCTTC
CATSRDNDLVRDGNYGYTF
>NA|TRBV5-1|TRBJ1-3|NA
TGCGCCAGCAGTAGTGAGTCCCGTTCTGGAAACACCATATATTTT
CASSSESRSGNTIYF
>NA|TRBV4-3|TRBJ1-1|NA
TGCGCCAGCAGCCCAAACCCGGTCACTGAAGCTTTCTTT
CASSPNPVTEAFF
>NA|TRBV5-1|TRBJ1-4|NA
TGCGCCAGCAGAACGCAGTCTAATGAAAAACTGTTTTTT
CASRTQSNEKLFF
>NA|TRBV18|TRBJ1-3|NA
TGTGCCAGCTCCGAGGCCGGGGACACCATATATTTT
CASSEAGDTIYF
>NA|TRBV6-2/TRBV6-3|TRBJ1-1|NA
TGTGCCAGCGGTTCCTCATTGAACACTGAAGCTTTCTTT
CASGSSLNTEAFF
>TRBD1|TRBV5-1|TRBJ1-1|NA
TGCGCCAGCAGACGGACAGGGGGCGCCGAGAACACTGAAGCTTTCTTT
CASRRTGGAENTEAFF
>TRBD1|TRBV7-2|TRBJ2-5|NA
TGTGCCAGCAGCCCCCCAGGGGGCCCTGAGACCCAGTACTTC
CASSPPGGPETQYF
>NA|TRBV19|TRBJ2-5|NA
TGTGCCAGTAGCGGTTTGGGAGGAGGTCAAGAGACCCAGTACTTC
CASSGLGGGQETQYF
>TRBD1|TRBV4-1|TRBJ2-2|NA
TGCGCCAGCAGCCCCGGGACAGCAACCACCGGGGAGCTGTTTTTT
CASSPGTATTGELFF
>TRBD1|TRBV5-1|TRBJ1-2|NA
TGCGCCAGCAGCTTGACTGGGACAGGGGGCTATGGCTACACCTTC
CASSLTGTGGYGYTF
>NA|TRBV24-1|TRBJ2-2|NA
TGTGCCACCAGTCGGGCAGGGCTTACCGGGGAGCTGTTTTTT
CATSRAGLTGELFF
>TRBD1|TRBV7-9|TRBJ2-6|few
TGTGCCAGCAGCTGGGACAGGGGGTTATCTGGGGCCAACGTCCTGACTTTC
CASSWDRGLSGANVLTF